The present entry profiles one T cell receptor (beta chain) with its context. As yet, its antigen is unknown. Co-extraction of RNA and DNA was performed on about 19-31 mg of unsorted bulk tissue. Surgical resection treated primary liver carcinoma in the patients. Total RNA (approximately 500 ng) served as template for TCR beta cDNA synthesis primed by a constant-region primer. Libraries for TCR beta were built through three nested multiplex PCR rounds, which together made up a slightly modified ARM-PCR procedure. For roughly 10 cycles apiece, the opening two PCR rounds ran with TRBV1-TRBV30 forward primers and a C-beta reverse primer. TCRdb reanalysed the multiplex PCR reads using MiXCR and keeps one entry per CDR3 protein. The sample lists tens of thousands of distinct CDR3 sequences, roughly 80% occurring once. This entry belongs to a study of tumor-infiltrating lymphocytes in primary liver carcinoma. The wider study: Tumor lesions were T1-T3 N0M0 and spanned about 4.2 to 11 cm. The study, taken as a whole, reports: The difference in top-250-clone fraction between tumors and blood was significant, favoring tumors (p = 0.039). Reduced overlap was seen in tumor-adjacent and tumor-blood pairs versus tumor region pairs.

This CDR3 has 14 amino acids. The germline V gene encodes CDR1 WSHSY and CDR2 SAAADI. V and J are TRBV10-2 and TRBJ1-5, with a possible D match to TRBD1 (6 bases). The end of the DNA aligns better with TRBJ2-3, so the J call may be wrong. The specimen was tumor-adjacent normal liver tissue. The receptor comes from a man aged 35-49 years with primary liver carcinoma and hepatitis B virus infection. The CDR3 region has the DNA TGCGCCAGCAGTGAGATCGCAGGGGATCAGTCCCAGTATTTT. It specifies CASSEIAGDQSQYF.